The 5 T cell receptor beta chains below come from one sample, sequenced in a study of control samples from healthy donors and cancer patients. Profiled with immunoSEQ multiplex PCR; TCRdb holds only in-frame clones, not every one. The table lists 150,000 or so clones, approximately 96% of them singletons. The sequenced material came from blood. The receptors derive from a woman aged 40 to 55 in good health.

The chain is built from TRBV6-5 and TRBJ2-7, with TRBD1 matching over 7 bases. CDR3 length: 14 amino acids. V lost 6 bases and J lost 3; bases outside the gene matches: 8. Germline CDR1 MNHEY, CDR2 SVGAGI. As DNA, the CDR3 is TGTGCCAGCAGCCCACAGGGGCCGGTCTACGAGCAGTACTTC. This sequence encodes CASSPQGPVYEQYF.

This chain connects TRBV11-2 to TRBJ2-7; D is unresolved. Germline V gene lookup returns CDR1 SGHAT and CDR2 FQNNGV. The CDR3 has 16 amino acids. V was clipped by 4 bases and J by 0 bases, with 16 bases between them. The CDR3 here is CASSSWEPMTSYEQYF. CDR3 coding DNA: TGTGCCAGCAGCTCCTGGGAACCGATGACCTCCTACGAGCAGTACTTC. Supplemented by reference TRBV11-2 and TRBJ2-7, the full variable domain reads EAGVAQSPRYKIIEKRQSVAFWCNPISGHATLYWYQQILGQGPKLLIQFQNNGVVDDSQLPKDRFSAERLKGVDSTLKIQPAKLEDSAVYLCASSSWEPMTSYEQYFGPGTRLTVT.

This chain connects TRBV12-3 or TRBV12-4 to TRBJ1-2; D remains ambiguous. This CDR3 is built from 13 residues. Deletions cut 0 bases from V and 5 bases from J, with 7 bases between. CDR3 sequence reads: CASSLAAEYGYTF. The CDR3 DNA sequence: TGTGCCAGCAGTTTAGCGGCTGAGTATGGCTACACCTTC.

This clone came up once. The chain couples TRBV7-9 to TRBJ2-5; D remains unclear. This CDR3 region has 13 residues. Trimming stripped 5 bases from V and 3 bases from J, with 10 bases between. Germline values: CDR1 SEHNR, CDR2 FQNEAQ (reference sequence). The CDR3 DNA is TGTGCCAGCAGCCTCGGGCCAGAAGAGACCCAGTACTTC. This translates into CASSLGPEETQYF.

The chain couples TRBV15 to TRBJ1-1; D unclear. Germline V CDR1 and CDR2: LNHNV, YYDKDF (reference sequence). The CDR3 extends over 15 amino acids. V lost 2 bases, J lost 5 bases, and 15 bases lay in between. CDR3 region: CATSRPGIGQTEAFF. In DNA form, the CDR3 reads TGTGCCACCAGCAGACCCGGTATAGGCCAAACTGAAGCTTTCTTT.